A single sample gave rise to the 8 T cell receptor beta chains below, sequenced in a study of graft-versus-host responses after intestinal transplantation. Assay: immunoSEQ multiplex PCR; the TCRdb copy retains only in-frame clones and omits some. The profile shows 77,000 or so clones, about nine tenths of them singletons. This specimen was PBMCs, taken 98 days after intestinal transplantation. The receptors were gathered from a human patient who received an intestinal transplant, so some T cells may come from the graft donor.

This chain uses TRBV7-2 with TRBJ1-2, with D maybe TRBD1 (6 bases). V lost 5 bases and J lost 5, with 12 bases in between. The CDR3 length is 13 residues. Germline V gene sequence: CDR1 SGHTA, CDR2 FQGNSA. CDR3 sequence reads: CASSPGAGYGYTF. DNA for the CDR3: TGTGCCAGCAGCCCAGGGGCCGGTTATGGCTACACCTTC.

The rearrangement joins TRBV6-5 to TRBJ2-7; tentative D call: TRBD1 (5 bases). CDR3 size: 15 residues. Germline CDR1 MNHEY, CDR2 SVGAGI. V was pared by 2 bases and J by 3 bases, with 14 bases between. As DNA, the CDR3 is TGTGCCAGCAGTTACGGGTACAGGCGAAACTACGAGCAGTACTTC. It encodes CASSYGYRRNYEQYF.

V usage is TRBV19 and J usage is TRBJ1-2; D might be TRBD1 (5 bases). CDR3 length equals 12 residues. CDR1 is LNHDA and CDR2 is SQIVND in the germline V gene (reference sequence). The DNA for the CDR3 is TGTGCGGCGGGGGTCAGGAATTATGGCTACACCTTC. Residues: CAAGVRNYGYTF. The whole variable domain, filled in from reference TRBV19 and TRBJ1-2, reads DGGITQSPKYLFRKEGQNVTLSCEQNLNHDAMYWYRQDPGQGLRLIYYSQIVNDFQKGDIAEGYSVSREKKESFPLTVTSAQKNPTAFYLCAAGVRNYGYTFGSGTRLTVV.

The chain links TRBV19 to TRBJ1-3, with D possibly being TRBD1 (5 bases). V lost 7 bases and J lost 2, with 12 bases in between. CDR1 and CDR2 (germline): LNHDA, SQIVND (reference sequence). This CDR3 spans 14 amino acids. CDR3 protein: CASKTQGAGNTIYF. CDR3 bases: TGTGCCAGTAAAACTCAGGGTGCTGGAAACACCATATATTTT. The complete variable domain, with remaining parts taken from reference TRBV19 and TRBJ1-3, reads DGGITQSPKYLFRKEGQNVTLSCEQNLNHDAMYWYRQDPGQGLRLIYYSQIVNDFQKGDIAEGYSVSREKKESFPLTVTSAQKNPTAFYLCASKTQGAGNTIYFGEGSWLTVV.

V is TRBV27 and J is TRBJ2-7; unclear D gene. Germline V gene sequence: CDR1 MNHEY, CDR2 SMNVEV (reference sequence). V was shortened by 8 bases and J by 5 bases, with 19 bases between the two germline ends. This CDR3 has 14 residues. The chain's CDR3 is CASGWSTPVDEQYF. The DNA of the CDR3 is TGTGCCAGCGGTTGGTCCACCCCTGTGGACGAGCAGTACTTC.

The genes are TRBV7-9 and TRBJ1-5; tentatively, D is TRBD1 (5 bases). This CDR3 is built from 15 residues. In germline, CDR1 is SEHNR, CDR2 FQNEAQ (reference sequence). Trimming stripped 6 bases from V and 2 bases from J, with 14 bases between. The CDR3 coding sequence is TGTGCCAGCAGTCTAGCGGGGGAAGGCAATCAGCCCCAGCATTTT. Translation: CASSLAGEGNQPQHF.

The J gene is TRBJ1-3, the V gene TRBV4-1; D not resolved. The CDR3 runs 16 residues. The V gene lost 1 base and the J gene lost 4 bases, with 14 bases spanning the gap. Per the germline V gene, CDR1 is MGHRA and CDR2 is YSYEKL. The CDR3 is CASSQVYLGWGNTIYF. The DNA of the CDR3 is TGCGCCAGCAGCCAAGTATACCTTGGCTGGGGAAACACCATATATTTT.

CDR3 region: CASSKDSNYGYTF. In nucleotides, the CDR3 is TGTGCCAGCAGCAAAGACAGCAACTATGGCTACACCTTC. The chain recombines TRBV2 with TRBJ1-2; weak D call: TRBD1 (5 bases). The CDR3 length is 13 residues. Germline CDR1 is SNHLY and CDR2 is FYNNEI. V gave up 6 bases and J gave up 2 bases, with 10 bases separating them.